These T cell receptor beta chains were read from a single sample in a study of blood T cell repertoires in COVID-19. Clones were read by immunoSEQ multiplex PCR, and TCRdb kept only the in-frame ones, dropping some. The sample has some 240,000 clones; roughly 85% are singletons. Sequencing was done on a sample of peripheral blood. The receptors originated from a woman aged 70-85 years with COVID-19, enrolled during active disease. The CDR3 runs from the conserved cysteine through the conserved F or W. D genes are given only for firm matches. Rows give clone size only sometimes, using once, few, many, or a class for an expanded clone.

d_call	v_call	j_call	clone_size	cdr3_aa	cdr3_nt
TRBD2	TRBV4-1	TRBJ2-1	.	CASSPSGTSGYNEQFF	TGCGCCAGCAGCCCCTCCGGGACTAGCGGTTACAATGAGCAGTTCTTC
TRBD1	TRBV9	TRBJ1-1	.	CASSPDRGRSYTEAFF	TGTGCCAGCAGCCCGGACAGGGGAAGGTCGTACACTGAAGCTTTCTTT
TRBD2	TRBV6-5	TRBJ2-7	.	CASSYSTSGSHEQYF	TGTGCCAGCAGTTACTCGACTAGCGGGAGTCACGAGCAGTACTTC
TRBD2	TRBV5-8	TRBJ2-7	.	CASSRGLAETYEQYF	TGTGCCAGCAGCAGGGGACTAGCCGAAACCTACGAGCAGTACTTC
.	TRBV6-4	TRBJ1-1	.	CASRRSQGNTEAFF	TGTGCCAGCCGGCGCAGCCAGGGGAATACTGAAGCTTTCTTT
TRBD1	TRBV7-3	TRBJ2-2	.	CASSYNGQGRELFF	TGTGCCAGCAGCTACAACGGACAGGGGAGGGAGCTGTTTTTT
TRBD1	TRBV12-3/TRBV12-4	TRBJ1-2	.	CASSTGGFGGYTF	TGTGCCAGCAGCACAGGGGGCTTTGGTGGCTACACCTTC
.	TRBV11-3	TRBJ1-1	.	CASSLSGEAFF	TGTGCCAGCAGCTTATCCGGTGAAGCTTTCTTT
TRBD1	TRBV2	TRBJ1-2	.	CASSEGQFHGYTF	TGTGCCAGCAGCGAGGGACAGTTCCATGGCTACACCTTC
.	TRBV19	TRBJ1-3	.	CASSIDRVTSGNTIYF	TGTGCCAGTAGTATAGATCGGGTCACCTCTGGAAACACCATATATTTT
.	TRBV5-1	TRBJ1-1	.	CASSEPNRALNTEAFF	TGCGCCAGCAGCGAGCCGAACAGGGCCTTGAACACTGAAGCTTTCTTT
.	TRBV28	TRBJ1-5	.	CASRGGVDQPQHF	TGTGCCAGCCGGGGAGGGGTGGATCAGCCCCAGCATTTT
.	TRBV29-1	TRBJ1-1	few	CSVHRVLNTEAFF	TGCAGCGTTCACAGGGTACTGAACACTGAAGCTTTCTTT
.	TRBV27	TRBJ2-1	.	CASSRQNSYNEQFF	TGTGCCAGCAGTAGACAGAACTCCTACAATGAGCAGTTCTTC